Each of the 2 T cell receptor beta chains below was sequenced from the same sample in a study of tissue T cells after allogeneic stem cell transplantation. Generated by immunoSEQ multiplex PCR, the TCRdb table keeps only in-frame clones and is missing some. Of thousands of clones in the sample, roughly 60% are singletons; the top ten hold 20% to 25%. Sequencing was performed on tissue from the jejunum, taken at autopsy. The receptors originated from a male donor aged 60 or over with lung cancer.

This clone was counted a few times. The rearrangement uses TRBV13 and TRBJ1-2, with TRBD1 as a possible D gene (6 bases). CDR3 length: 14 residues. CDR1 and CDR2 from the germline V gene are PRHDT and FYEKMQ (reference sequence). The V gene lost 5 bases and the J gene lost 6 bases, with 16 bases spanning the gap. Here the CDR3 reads CASSRPAQGNGYTF. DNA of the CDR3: TGTGCCAGCAGCCGCCCTGCCCAGGGGAATGGCTACACCTTC.

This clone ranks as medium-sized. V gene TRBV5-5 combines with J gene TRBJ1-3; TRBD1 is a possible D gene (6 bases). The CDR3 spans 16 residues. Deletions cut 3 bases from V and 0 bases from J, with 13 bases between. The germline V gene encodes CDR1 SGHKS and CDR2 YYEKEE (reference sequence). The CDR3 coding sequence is TGTGCCAGCAGCTCAGACAGGTCTTTCTCTGGAAACACCATATATTTT. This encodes CASSSDRSFSGNTIYF.